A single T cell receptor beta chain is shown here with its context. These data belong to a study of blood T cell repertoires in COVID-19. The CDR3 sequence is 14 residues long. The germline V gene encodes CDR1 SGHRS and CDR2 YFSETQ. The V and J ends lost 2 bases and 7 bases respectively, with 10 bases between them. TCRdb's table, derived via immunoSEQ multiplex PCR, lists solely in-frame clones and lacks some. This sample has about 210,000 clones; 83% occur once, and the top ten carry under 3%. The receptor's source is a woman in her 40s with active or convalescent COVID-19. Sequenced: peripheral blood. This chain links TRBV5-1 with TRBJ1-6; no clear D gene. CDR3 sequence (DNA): TGCGCCAGCAGCTTAGCCGCATTGAATTCACCCCTCCACTTT. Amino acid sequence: CASSLAALNSPLHF.